The 13 T cell receptor beta chains given below trace back to one sample, sequenced in a study of PD-1 blockade in classical Hodgkin lymphoma. Using immunoSEQ multiplex PCR, the repertoire was profiled, and TCRdb retains in-frame clones only, with some absent. The sample yields more than 20,000 clones, 60% to 80% seen once. Sample time point: cycle 4 day 1 (C4D1), after less than 7 weeks of nivolumab. Relapses following autologous stem cell transplantation were seen in all patients, with brentuximab vedotin exposure varying. Sample: peripheral blood mononuclear cells (PBMCs), taken before the fourth cycle of nivolumab. These receptors came from a human donor with classical Hodgkin lymphoma.

This clone turned up a few times. The V gene is TRBV5-4, the J gene TRBJ1-2, with 7 bases lining up with TRBD1. Germline V gene sequence: CDR1 SGHNT, CDR2 YYREEE (reference sequence). The V segment lost 0 bases and the J segment 8 bases; nucleotides outside the gene matches: 7. The CDR3 loop spans 14 amino acids. CDR3 DNA sequence: TGTGCCAGCAGCTTGGCCGGGACAGCTGACGGCTACACCTTC. As protein: CASSLAGTADGYTF. Together with reference TRBV5-4 and TRBJ1-2, the CDR3 gives the full variable domain: ETGVTQSPTHLIKTRGQQVTLRCSSQSGHNTVSWYQQALGQGPQFIFQYYREEENGRGNFPPRFSGLQFPNYSSELNVNALELDDSALYLCASSLAGTADGYTFGSGTRLTVV.

The genes are TRBV25-1 and TRBJ1-6; D unresolved. The CDR3 totals 14 residues. Germline assignment: CDR1 MGHDK and CDR2 SYGVNS. Trimming removed 2 bases at V and 7 bases at J, with 9 bases between. The CDR3 loop reads CASSERFGNSPLHF. The DNA for the CDR3 is TGTGCCAGCAGTGAAAGGTTCGGCAATTCACCCCTCCACTTT.

The rearrangement joins TRBV5-8 to TRBJ1-1; perhaps TRBD1 as D (5 bases). This CDR3 region has 15 residues. Trimming removed 0 bases at V and 0 bases at J, with 9 bases between. Germline-derived CDR1 and CDR2 are SGHTS and YDEGEE. The chain's CDR3 is CASSLAGRLNTEAFF. The CDR3 DNA follows: TGTGCCAGCAGCTTGGCGGGACGCCTGAACACTGAAGCTTTCTTT.

The V call is TRBV6-5, the J call TRBJ2-5; D is unresolved. Trimming cost V 5 bases and J 5 bases, with 18 bases left between them. The CDR3 runs to 15 residues. Per germline, CDR1 MNHEY and CDR2 SVGAGI. The CDR3 protein is CASSGPPGSWETQYF. CDR3 nucleotide sequence: TGTGCCAGCAGTGGCCCCCCCGGGTCCTGGGAGACCCAGTACTTC.

This clone has a single count. This rearrangement joins TRBV28 to TRBJ2-7, with D unresolved. V lost 6 bases to trimming and J lost 3 bases, with 6 bases between them. This CDR3 has 11 amino acids. The V gene's germline CDR1 is MDHEN and CDR2 SYDVKM. In nucleotides, the CDR3 is TGTGCCAGCAGGGATTACTACGAGCAGTACTTC. Translated: CASRDYYEQYF.

The chain carries TRBV7-2 and TRBJ2-4; TRBD1 is a possible D gene (6 bases). The CDR3 sequence is 17 residues long. The germline V gene encodes CDR1 SGHTA and CDR2 FQGNSA. V was clipped by 2 bases and J by 2 bases, with 16 bases between them. The CDR3 DNA sequence: TGTGCCAGCAGCTTAACCTTGTCAGGGGCGACCAAAAACATTCAGTACTTC. Encoded protein: CASSLTLSGATKNIQYF.

This rearrangement joins TRBV28 to TRBJ1-2; tentative D call: TRBD1 (5 bases). Germline V CDR1 and CDR2: MDHEN, SYDVKM. The CDR3 contains 14 residues. V was clipped by 7 bases and J by 4 bases, with 16 bases between them. The CDR3 nucleotides read TGTGCCAGCACCCCCTTCGGACAAGCCTATGGCTACACCTTC. It encodes CASTPFGQAYGYTF.

V and J are TRBV5-1 and TRBJ2-1; D is possibly TRBD1 (6 bases). Trimming removed 3 bases at V and 4 bases at J, with 14 bases between. Germline values: CDR1 SGHRS, CDR2 YFSETQ. This CDR3 spans 15 amino acids. The CDR3 DNA sequence: TGCGCCAGCAGCTCCTGGGGTCAGGGGTACAATGAGCAGTTCTTC. Residues: CASSSWGQGYNEQFF.

This chain joins TRBV6-6 and TRBJ1-4; a weak D match, TRBD1 (6 bases). The CDR3 consists of 13 residues. V was clipped by 7 bases and J by 6 bases, with 12 bases between them. Germline CDR1 is MNHNY and CDR2 is SVGAGI (reference sequence). CDR3 loop: CASKGVLDEKLFF. The CDR3 coding sequence is TGTGCCAGCAAGGGGGTCTTAGATGAAAAACTGTTTTTT.

The chain has TRBV10-3 and TRBJ2-7; TRBD2 might be the D (5 bases). Germline V CDR1 and CDR2: ENHRY, SYGVKD. The V and J ends lost 4 bases and 3 bases respectively, with 10 bases between them. This CDR3 comprises 13 residues. The DNA for the CDR3 is TGTGCCATCAGTGTATCTAGCTACTACGAGCAGTACTTC. It yields the protein CAISVSSYYEQYF.

Details on this clone: Sequence at one end of the junction differs from germline and may be a read error. This chain uses TRBV5-1 with TRBJ2-1; 14 bases align to TRBD2. CDR1 SGHRS and CDR2 YFSETQ come from the germline V gene. The CDR3 totals 15 residues. Written as DNA, the CDR3 is TGTGCCAGCAGCCTAGGACTAGCGGGAGGCAATGAGCAGTTCTTC. Its protein is CASSLGLAGGNEQFF.

This rearrangement joins TRBV7-9 to TRBJ1-5; 8 nucleotides line up with TRBD1. The CDR3 has 16 amino acids. The V and J ends lost 4 bases and 0 bases, in that order; junction bases with no gene match: 5. CDR1 SEHNR and CDR2 FQNEAQ come from the germline V gene (reference sequence). The CDR3 reads CASSSQDRASNQPQHF. CDR3 nucleotides: TGTGCCAGCAGCTCCCAGGACAGGGCTAGCAATCAGCCCCAGCATTTT.

The chain links TRBV7-9 to TRBJ1-4; D is undetermined. Trimming left V 5 bases short and J 3 bases short, with 13 bases between. The CDR3 has 15 residues. Germline loops: CDR1 SEHNR, CDR2 FQNEAQ (reference sequence). CDR3 protein: CASSPNSAANEKLFF. CDR3 DNA sequence: TGTGCCAGCAGCCCCAATAGTGCGGCTAATGAAAAACTGTTTTTT.